The sequence of this T cell receptor beta chain was determined in a study of blood T cell repertoires in COVID-19. The overall study: The United States, Italy and Spain provided the acute and convalescent COVID-19 samples.

Original handling: Estimation of nucleated cell counts relied on the amplification of reference gene primers. Sequenced by immunoSEQ multiplex PCR; TCRdb stores in-frame clones only, minus some. V, J and clone size are those of that table, while D and trimming were read from the DNA. The data contain 90,000 to 120,000 clones, approximately 89% of them seen just once; the ten biggest clones take up 6.5% to 7%. The V segment lost 7 bases and the J segment 7 bases; nucleotides outside the gene matches: 5. This CDR3 spans 14 amino acids. Germline assignment: CDR1 SEHNR and CDR2 FQNEAQ (reference sequence).

The chain links TRBV7-9 to TRBJ1-6, with 9 bases aligning to TRBD1. Sequencing was carried out using peripheral blood. This TCR was recovered from a man aged 45 to 65 with active or convalescent COVID-19. CDR3 sequence reads: CASTPGTGNSPLHF. CDR3 nucleotide sequence: TGTGCCAGCACCCCTGGGACAGGGAATTCACCCCTCCACTTT. The full variable domain, completed using reference TRBV7-9 and TRBJ1-6, is DTGVSQNPRHKITKRGQNVTFRCDPISEHNRLYWYRQTLGQGPEFLTYFQNEAQLEKSRLLSDRFSAERPKGSFSTLEIQRTEQGDSAMYLCASTPGTGNSPLHFGNGTRLTVT.